The present entry profiles one TCR beta chain with its context. The data derive from a study of blood T cell repertoires in COVID-19. Across the study: The United States, Italy and Spain supplied acute and convalescent COVID-19 samples. In each case, the material was cDNA or gDNA derived from T cells, B-cell-depleted T cells, or PBMCs.

CDR3 length equals 16 residues. Per germline, CDR1 MRHNA and CDR2 SNTAGT. Trimming pared 0 bases from V and 4 bases from J, leaving 12 bases between. As handled by the study authors: Amplification with reference gene primers provided the estimates of nucleated cell counts. Assay: immunoSEQ multiplex PCR; the TCRdb copy retains only in-frame clones and omits some. V and J calls plus clone size are reproduced from that table; the DNA served to infer D and trimming. This sample has some 200,000 clones, with about 88% found just once. This sequence joins TRBV6-4 and TRBJ2-2, with D possibly TRBD1 on 6 matching bases. Sequencing used peripheral blood. This TCR derives from a woman aged 40-49 years with acute or convalescent COVID-19. Here the CDR3 reads CASSDSGAGGTGELFF. In DNA, the CDR3 is TGTGCCAGCAGTGACTCGGGGGCTGGGGGCACCGGGGAGCTGTTTTTT.